This T cell receptor beta chain appears in the sequencing data of a study of long-term antiretroviral therapy in people with HIV. Notes on this clone: What it recognizes is unknown.

Study-level points and caveats: The data indicate that diversity increased after ART but remained below transplant donor controls. On ART adherence, viral resistance or therapy changes, no data were available.

Survey level was the resolution at which the v3.0 immunoSEQ assay ran. Repertoires were generated with immunoSEQ multiplex PCR, while TCRdb's copy carries only in-frame clones and drops some. The sample lists tens of thousands of clones; 95% were seen once. The receptor was isolated from a man in his fifties or sixties with HIV. The material sequenced was unsorted PBMCs, taken 5.3 years after starting antiretroviral therapy.

CDR3 coding DNA: TGTGCCAGCAGTGAAACAGGGGGTCAGTTCTTC. Encoded protein: CASSETGGQFF. V usage is TRBV6-1 and J usage is TRBJ2-1; TRBD1 agrees at 8 bases. This CDR3 is 11 amino acids long. Looked up from germline, CDR1 is MNHNS and CDR2 is SASEGT. J lost 13 bases, V lost 2 bases, and 1 base had no gene match.